The source of this TCR beta chain is a study of low-dose radiotherapy and immunotherapy resistance in tumors. As for the study in general: With fractions of 0.5 Gy given every 2 weeks, Cohort 1 accumulated a total of 6.5 Gy. Patients were treated with intravenous nivolumab at 240 mg every two weeks and were also dosed with ipilimumab at 1 mg/kg every six weeks. Aspirin was administered orally at 300 mg daily for four cycles, commencing on cycle 1 day 1.

Time point reported: after trial treatment. Treatment: LDRT plus nivolumab, ipilimumab, low-dose cyclophosphamide and aspirin (RACIN trial). TRAV- and TRBV-specific primers primed first-strand cDNA, covering alpha and beta chains. For amplifying TCRs, the PCR ran for roughly 20 cycles with Phusion, which was used together with a constant-region primer and the adapter on the V primers. TCRdb reanalysed the reads using MiXCR and keeps one entry per CDR3 protein. The sample comprises tens of thousands of distinct CDR3 sequences, under 30% of which are singletons, and over 9.5% rests with the top ten. In the case of this clonotype: The conserved closing phenylalanine or tryptophan is absent in this CDR3, likely reflecting a read error.

The sample here was PBMCs, taken after low-dose radiotherapy plus immunotherapy. The receptor's source is a male donor with prostate cancer.

The CDR3 coding sequence is TGCAGTGCTACCACAGACGTATTCGTTACGGACCTCAAATACAATGAGCAGTTCTAC. It specifies CSATTDVFVTDLKYNEQFY. The chain has TRBV20-1 and TRBJ2-1; no firm D call. The CDR3 extends over 19 amino acids. Per germline, CDR1 DFQATT and CDR2 SNEGSKA (reference sequence). Trimming took off 4 bases at V and 4 bases at J, with 29 bases between the two ends.